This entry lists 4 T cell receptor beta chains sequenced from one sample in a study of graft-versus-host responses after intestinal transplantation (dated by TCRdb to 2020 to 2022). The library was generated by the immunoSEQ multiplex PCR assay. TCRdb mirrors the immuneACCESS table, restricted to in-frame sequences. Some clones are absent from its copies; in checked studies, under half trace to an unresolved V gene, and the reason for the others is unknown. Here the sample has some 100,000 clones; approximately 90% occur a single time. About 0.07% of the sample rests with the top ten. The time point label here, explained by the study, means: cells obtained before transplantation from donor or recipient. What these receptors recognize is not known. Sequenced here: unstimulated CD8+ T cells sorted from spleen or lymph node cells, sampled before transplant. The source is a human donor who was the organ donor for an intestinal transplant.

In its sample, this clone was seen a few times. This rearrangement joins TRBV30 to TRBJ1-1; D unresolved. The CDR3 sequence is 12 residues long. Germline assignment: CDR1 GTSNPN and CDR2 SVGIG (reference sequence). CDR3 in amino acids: CATLEVNTEAFF. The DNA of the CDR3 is TGTGCTACGTTAGAGGTGAACACTGAAGCTTTCTTT.

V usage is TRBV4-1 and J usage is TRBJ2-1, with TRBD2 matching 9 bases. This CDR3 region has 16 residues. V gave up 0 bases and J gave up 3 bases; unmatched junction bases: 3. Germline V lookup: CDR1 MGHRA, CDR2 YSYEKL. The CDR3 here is CASSQDASGNYNEQFF. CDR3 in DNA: TGCGCCAGCAGCCAAGACGCTAGCGGGAACTACAATGAGCAGTTCTTC.

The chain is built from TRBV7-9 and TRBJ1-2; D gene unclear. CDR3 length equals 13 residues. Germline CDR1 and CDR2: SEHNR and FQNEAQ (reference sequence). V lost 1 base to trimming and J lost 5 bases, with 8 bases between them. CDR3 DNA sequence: TGTGCCAGCAGCTTAGACGCGGATTATGGCTACACCTTC. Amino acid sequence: CASSLDADYGYTF.

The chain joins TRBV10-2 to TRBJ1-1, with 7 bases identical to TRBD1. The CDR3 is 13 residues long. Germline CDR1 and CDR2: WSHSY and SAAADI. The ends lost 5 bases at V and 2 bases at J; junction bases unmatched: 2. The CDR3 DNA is TGCGCCAGCAGTCGGGACAGAAACACTGAAGCTTTCTTT. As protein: CASSRDRNTEAFF.